What follows are 14 T cell receptor beta chains derived from one specimen sequenced in a study of blood T cell repertoires in COVID-19. The data were produced by immunoSEQ multiplex PCR, yet TCRdb's version contains in-frame clones alone and is incomplete. The data show some 76,000 clones, about nine tenths seen once. The sample was peripheral blood. The receptors here all came from a man at least 80 years old in a cohort sampled during active COVID-19.

The chain recombines TRBV12-3 or TRBV12-4 with TRBJ1-4; unclear D gene. The germline V and J ends were trimmed by 3 bases and 8 bases, with 4 bases remaining between them. The CDR3 contains 11 residues. The CDR3 DNA is TGTGCCAGCAGTTTTTCAGAAAAACTGTTTTTT. Amino acid sequence: CASSFSEKLFF.

This sequence joins TRBV28 and TRBJ2-7; perhaps TRBD1 as D (6 bases). The CDR3 extends over 14 amino acids. Germline CDR1 and CDR2: MDHEN and SYDVKM. V gave up 6 bases and J gave up 3 bases, with 15 bases separating them. The CDR3: CASSPGTRLYEQYV. In DNA form, the CDR3 reads TGTGCCAGCAGCCCCGGGACAAGACTCTACGAGCAGTACGTC.

This chain connects TRBV5-6 to TRBJ2-3, with 9 positions matching TRBD1. Germline V gene sequence: CDR1 SGHDT, CDR2 YYEEEE. The trim removed 4 bases at V and 8 bases at J, leaving 8 bases unmatched. The CDR3 is made up of 14 amino acids. As DNA, the CDR3 is TGTGCCAGCAGCATACTGACAGGGGGGGCTACGCAGTATTTT. Its protein is CASSILTGGATQYF.

The CDR3 loop is CASSPPGGAVSDTQYF. CDR3 nucleotide sequence: TGCGCCAGCAGCCCACCTGGGGGGGCTGTCTCAGATACGCAGTATTTT. The chain couples TRBV4-1 to TRBJ2-3; possible D gene TRBD2, 7 bases. V dropped 4 bases and J dropped 4 bases, with 18 bases sitting between them. CDR1 and CDR2 from the germline V gene are MGHRA and YSYEKL. This CDR3 is 16 amino acids long.

The V and J genes are TRBV2 and TRBJ1-4; 8 nucleotides line up with TRBD1. CDR3 length equals 13 residues. J was trimmed by 8 bases and V by 7 bases; bases with no gene match: 6. CDR1 and CDR2 (germline): SNHLY, FYNNEI. As DNA, the CDR3 is TGTGCCAGCATGGAGACAGGGGTCGAAAAACTGTTTTTT. Protein sequence: CASMETGVEKLFF.

The chain is built from TRBV5-6 and TRBJ2-3; 11 nucleotides match TRBD2. In germline, CDR1 is SGHDT, CDR2 YYEEEE. CDR3 length equals 16 residues. V dropped 3 bases and J dropped 6; count of bases not matched to a gene: 9. The CDR3 loop is CASSSFSGGAGDTQYF. The CDR3 DNA reads as TGTGCCAGCAGCTCATTTAGCGGGGGGGCCGGGGATACGCAGTATTTT.

The chain links TRBV5-5 to TRBJ1-2; 7 bases agree with TRBD1. Losses at the gene ends were 3 bases for V and 8 bases for J; bases not matched to a gene: 7. CDR1 and CDR2 (germline): SGHKS, YYEKEE (reference sequence). The CDR3 totals 13 residues. The CDR3 nucleotides read TGTGCCAGCAGCTCAAGAGGGGGCGGGGGCTACACCTTC. Its protein is CASSSRGGGGYTF.

The chain joins TRBV11-2 to TRBJ2-2; a possible D gene is TRBD1 (5 bases). V lost 2 bases to trimming and J lost 4 bases, with 8 bases between them. Germline-derived CDR1 and CDR2 are SGHAT and FQNNGV. The CDR3 runs to 14 residues. The CDR3 DNA follows: TGTGCCAGCAGCTTACAGGGCGGCACCGGGGAGCTGTTTTTT. It specifies CASSLQGGTGELFF.

This sequence joins TRBV25-1 and TRBJ1-4; TRBD1 matches at 9 bases. The CDR3 spans 14 residues. After removal of 5 bases from V and 5 bases from J, the junction contained 3 bases not matched to a gene. Per germline, CDR1 MGHDK and CDR2 SYGVNS. The CDR3 reads CASSQGQGNEKLFF. The CDR3 nucleotides are TGTGCCAGCAGTCAAGGACAGGGGAATGAAAAACTGTTTTTT.

The rearrangement joins TRBV5-4 to TRBJ2-6; TRBD2 might be the D (5 bases). This CDR3 comprises 16 residues. V lost 4 bases and J 1 base, leaving 12 bases between the germline ends. The germline gives CDR1 SGHNT, CDR2 YYREEE (reference sequence). The CDR3 nucleotides read TGTGCCAGCAGCCCCCCGGGAACATCTGGGGCCAACGTCCTGACTTTC. Protein sequence: CASSPPGTSGANVLTF. Filled out from reference TRBV5-4 and TRBJ2-6, the complete variable domain reads ETGVTQSPTHLIKTRGQQVTLRCSSQSGHNTVSWYQQALGQGPQFIFQYYREEENGRGNFPPRFSGLQFPNYSSELNVNALELDDSALYLCASSPPGTSGANVLTFGAGSRLTVL.

The chain employs TRBV6-6 and TRBJ2-7; D may be TRBD1 (6 bases). Germline-derived CDR1 and CDR2 are MNHNY and SVGAGI (reference sequence). Trimming removed 0 bases at V and 3 bases at J, with 15 bases between. This CDR3 region has 16 residues. This CDR3 reads CASSYSTRDTNYEQYF. In DNA form, the CDR3 reads TGTGCCAGCAGTTACTCGACTCGGGACACTAACTACGAGCAGTACTTC.

On this clone itself: The junction and the germline gene differ at one end; a read error may be behind it. The chain joins TRBV5-4 to TRBJ1-6, with D hard to call. This CDR3 is built from 15 residues. From germline, CDR1 is SGHNT and CDR2 YYREEE (reference sequence). The CDR3 DNA reads as TGTGCCAGCAGCCTGGACCAGGTTGATAACTCACCCCTCCACTTT. It yields the protein CASSLDQVDNSPLHF. Using reference TRBV5-4 and TRBJ1-6 for the parts outside the CDR3, the full variable domain is ETGVTQSPTHLIKTRGQQVTLRCSSQSGHNTVSWYQQALGQGPQFIFQYYREEENGRGNFPPRFSGLQFPNYSSELNVNALELDDSALYLCASSLDQVDNSPLHFGNGTRLTVT.

This rearrangement joins TRBV19 to TRBJ1-5, with D possibly being TRBD1 (6 bases). V shed 7 bases and J shed 5 bases, with 15 bases lying between them. CDR3 length equals 14 residues. Germline V gene data show CDR1 as LNHDA and CDR2 as SQIVND (reference sequence). The CDR3: CASTRGGADQPQHF. The CDR3 region has the DNA TGTGCCAGTACCCGTGGGGGGGCTGATCAGCCCCAGCATTTT.

The DNA of the CDR3 is TGTGCCACCAGTGATACCCCGGGGGAGGGCTCCTATAATTCACCCCTCCACTTT. It yields the protein CATSDTPGEGSYNSPLHF. The chain couples TRBV24-1 to TRBJ1-6; the D gene is possibly TRBD1 (5 bases). Germline V gene sequence: CDR1 KGHDR, CDR2 SFDVKD. This CDR3 comprises 18 residues. V was cut by 3 bases and J by 0 bases, with 14 bases left in between.